A single sample is the source of the 7 T cell receptor beta chains below, sequenced in a study of identical twins. TCRdb re-called the 5' RACE reads through MiXCR, storing one row per CDR3 protein. The data hold a few hundred thousand distinct CDR3 sequences, with roughly 9.8% observed a single time. The same data also went into a second study, on yellow fever vaccine responses in identical twins.

Input material: CD8+ T cells sorted from blood. The receptors derive from a young woman in good health.

V is TRBV29-1 and J is TRBJ2-7; D may match TRBD1 or TRBD2 (6 bases each). Trimming took 4 bases from V and 3 from J, leaving 13 bases between them. The germline gives CDR1 SQVTM, CDR2 ANQGSEA. This CDR3 has 13 residues. The CDR3 nucleotides are TGCAGCGTTGTCCCGGGGGCGAGCTACGAGCAGTACTTC. Translation gives CSVVPGASYEQYF.

This clonotype occurred many times. The chain employs TRBV24-1 and TRBJ2-7; 10 bases map to TRBD1. Per the germline V gene, CDR1 is KGHDR and CDR2 is SFDVKD. The CDR3 sequence is 16 residues long. V lost 2 bases to trimming and J lost 3 bases; unmatched junction nucleotides: 6. The DNA of the CDR3 is TGTGCCACCAGTGATTCGGCCGGGACAGGGGACTACGAGCAGTACTTC. Translation gives CATSDSAGTGDYEQYF.

V gene TRBV6-1 combines with J gene TRBJ2-3; D is undetermined. The V end lost 5 bases, the J end lost 1 base, and 10 bases lay between the germline ends. This CDR3 contains 14 residues. CDR1 is MNHNS and CDR2 is SASEGT in the germline V gene. The CDR3 DNA sequence: TGTGCCAGCAGTCCCTGGGCGGGCACAGATACGCAGTATTTT. This gives the protein CASSPWAGTDTQYF.

The rearrangement joins TRBV7-9 to TRBJ1-4; unclear D gene. CDR3 length: 12 amino acids. V lost 5 bases, J lost 12 bases, and 13 bases lay in between. Germline CDR1 is SEHNR and CDR2 is FQNEAQ (reference sequence). CDR3 DNA: TGTGCCAGCAGCACCACGAGTCTTGAACTGTTTTTT. Translation: CASSTTSLELFF.

About this clonotype: A much larger clone lies a single base off, so this may be a read error. The chain employs TRBV7-9 and TRBJ1-2, with 10 bases that match TRBD1. Germline V gene sequence: CDR1 SEHNR, CDR2 FQNEAQ (reference sequence). The CDR3 has 17 amino acids. The CDR3 reads CACSRPLGQGLVYGYTF. DNA for the CDR3: TGTGCCTGCAGCCGTCCTCTGGGACAGGGGTTAGTCTATGGCTACACCTTC.

This clonotype was seen ten or more times. The V and J genes are TRBV7-2 and TRBJ1-2; no definite D call. Trimming stripped 8 bases from V and 8 bases from J, with 12 bases between. The CDR3 has 11 residues. Germline CDR1 reads SGHTA; CDR2 reads FQGNSA. The CDR3, as DNA: TGTGCCAGCGACGAAATGTGGGGCTACACCTTC. It translates to CASDEMWGYTF.

V gene TRBV29-1 combines with J gene TRBJ2-1, with D possibly TRBD2 on 6 matching bases. Between the trimmed V and J ends, which lost 1 base and 6 bases, there was a span of 7 bases. The CDR3 runs 12 residues. Germline V lookup: CDR1 SQVTM, CDR2 ANQGSEA. DNA for the CDR3: TGCAGCGTTGAAGTGGGGGGCAATGAGCAGTTCTTC. Its protein is CSVEVGGNEQFF.